This TCR beta chain was retrieved from a study of technical replicates of blood from a handful of donors. TCRdb's table, derived via immunoSEQ multiplex PCR, lists solely in-frame clones and lacks some. The table has some 77,000 clones, approximately 93% seen once. The CDR3 totals 15 residues. Germline values: CDR1 LNHDA, CDR2 SQIVND (reference sequence). V dropped 4 bases and J dropped 4; count of bases not matched to a gene: 8. Sequencing was carried out using T cells isolated from PBMCs. The sequence was obtained from a human donor in good health. This chain links TRBV19 with TRBJ1-2; 8 bases are shared with TRBD1. CDR3 bases: TGTGCCAGTAGTACCGCGTTACAGGGGGTCTATGGCTACACCTTC. This codes for CASSTALQGVYGYTF. Drawing the rest from reference TRBV19 and TRBJ1-2, the complete variable domain is DGGITQSPKYLFRKEGQNVTLSCEQNLNHDAMYWYRQDPGQGLRLIYYSQIVNDFQKGDIAEGYSVSREKKESFPLTVTSAQKNPTAFYLCASSTALQGVYGYTFGSGTRLTVV.